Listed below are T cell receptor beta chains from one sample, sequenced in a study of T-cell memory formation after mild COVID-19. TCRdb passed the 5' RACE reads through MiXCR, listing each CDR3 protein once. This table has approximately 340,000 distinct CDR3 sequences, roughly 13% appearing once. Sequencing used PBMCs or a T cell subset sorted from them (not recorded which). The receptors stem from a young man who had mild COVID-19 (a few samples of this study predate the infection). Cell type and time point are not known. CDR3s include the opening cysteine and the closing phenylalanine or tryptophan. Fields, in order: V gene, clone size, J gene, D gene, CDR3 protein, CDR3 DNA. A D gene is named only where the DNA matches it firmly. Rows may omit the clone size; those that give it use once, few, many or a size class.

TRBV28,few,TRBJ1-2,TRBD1,CASSLSTGGGGYTF,TGTGCCAGCAGTTTATCGACAGGGGGCGGTGGCTACACCTTC
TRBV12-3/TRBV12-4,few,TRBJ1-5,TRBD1,CASSFRGQNSNQPQHF,TGTGCCAGCAGTTTTCGGGGACAGAATAGCAATCAGCCCCAGCATTTT
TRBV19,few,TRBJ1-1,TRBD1,CASSTRDRVDTEAFF,TGTGCCAGTAGTACACGGGACAGGGTGGACACTGAAGCTTTCTTT
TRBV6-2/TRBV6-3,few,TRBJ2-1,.,CASAPGRPSNEQFF,TGTGCCAGCGCCCCGGGAAGACCCTCCAATGAGCAGTTCTTC
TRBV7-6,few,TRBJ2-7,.,CASSDLLARSSYEQYF,TGTGCCAGCAGCGACTTACTAGCCCGGAGCTCCTACGAGCAGTACTTC
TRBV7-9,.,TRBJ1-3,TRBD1,CASSLKGQSGNTIYF,TGTGCCAGCAGCCTAAAGGGACAGTCTGGAAACACCATATATTTT
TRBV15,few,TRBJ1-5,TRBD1,CATSRSRGTDQPQHF,TGTGCCACCAGCAGAAGTAGGGGGACAGATCAGCCCCAGCATTTT
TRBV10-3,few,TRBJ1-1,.,CASELDMNTEAFF,TGTGCCTCAGAGTTGGACATGAACACTGAAGCTTTCTTT
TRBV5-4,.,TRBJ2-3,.,CASSLGRVGDTQYF,TGTGCCAGCAGCTTGGGGCGGGTGGGGGATACGCAGTATTTT
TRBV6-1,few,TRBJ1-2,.,CASSDGSDTF,TGTGCCAGCAGTGACGGTTCAGACACCTTC
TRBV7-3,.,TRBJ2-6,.,CASSLTARYSGANVLTF,TGTGCCAGCAGCTTAACAGCCCGATACTCTGGGGCCAACGTCCTGACTTTC
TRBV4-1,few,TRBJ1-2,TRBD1,CASSLSRGLGNYGYTF,TGCGCCAGCAGTTTGAGCAGGGGGCTAGGCAACTATGGCTACACCTTC
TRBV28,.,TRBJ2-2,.,CASCWETGELFF,TGTGCCAGTTGTTGGGAAACCGGGGAGCTGTTTTTT
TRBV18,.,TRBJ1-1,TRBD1,CASSPGTGPYTEAFF,TGTGCCAGCTCACCCGGGACAGGGCCGTACACTGAAGCTTTCTTT
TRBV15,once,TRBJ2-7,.,CATSRLTGFYEQYF,TGTGCCACCAGCAGATTAACAGGGTTCTACGAGCAGTACTTC
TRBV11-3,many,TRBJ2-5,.,CASSSSRRETQYF,TGTGCCAGCAGCTCTTCACGTCGAGAGACCCAGTACTTC
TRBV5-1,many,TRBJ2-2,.,CASSLVDARPTGELFF,TGCGCCAGCAGCTTGGTAGACGCCAGGCCCACCGGGGAGCTGTTTTTT
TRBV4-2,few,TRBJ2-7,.,CASSPGGGVVIEQYF,TGTGCCAGCAGCCCTGGGGGGGGCGTTGTAATCGAGCAGTACTTC
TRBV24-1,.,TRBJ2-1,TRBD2,CATSDFGGGAYNEQFF,TGTGCCACCAGTGATTTTGGCGGGGGGGCCTACAATGAGCAGTTCTTC
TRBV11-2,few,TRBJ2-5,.,CASSYVFQGAQYF,TGTGCCAGCAGCTACGTCTTTCAGGGTGCCCAGTACTTC
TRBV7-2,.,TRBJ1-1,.,CASSTRTVDGEAFF,TGTGCCAGCAGCACCCGGACCGTCGACGGTGAAGCTTTCTTT
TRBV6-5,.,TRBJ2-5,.,CASSYVGTGGTQYF,TGTGCCAGCAGTTACGTGGGAACCGGGGGGACCCAGTACTTC
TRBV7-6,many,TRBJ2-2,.,CASSPRQATNTGELFF,TGTGCCAGCAGCCCCAGACAGGCCACGAACACCGGGGAGCTGTTTTTT
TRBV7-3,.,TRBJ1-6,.,CASSSRGGGSPLHF,TGTGCCAGCAGCTCCCGAGGGGGGGGTTCACCCCTCCACTTT
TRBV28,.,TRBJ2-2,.,CASSQGGGLNTGELFF,TGTGCCAGCAGCCAAGGCGGGGGCTTAAACACCGGGGAGCTGTTTTTT
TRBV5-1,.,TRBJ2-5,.,CASSLTGDETQYF,TGCGCCAGCAGCTTAACGGGGGACGAGACCCAGTACTTC
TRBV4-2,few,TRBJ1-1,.,CASSQGRQGHTEAFF,TGTGCCAGCAGCCAAGGACGGCAGGGTCACACTGAAGCTTTCTTT
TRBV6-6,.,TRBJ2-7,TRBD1,CASRKQGYEQYF,TGTGCCAGCAGAAAACAGGGGTACGAGCAGTACTTC
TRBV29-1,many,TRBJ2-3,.,CSVERGATGDTQYF,TGCAGCGTTGAACGGGGGGCCACGGGAGATACGCAGTATTTT
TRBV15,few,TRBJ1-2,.,CATSRDPSDGYTF,TGTGCCACCAGCAGAGATCCCTCGGACGGCTACACCTTC
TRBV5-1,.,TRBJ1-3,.,CASSLWGESSGNTIYF,TGCGCCAGCAGCTTGTGGGGGGAGAGCTCTGGAAACACCATATATTTT
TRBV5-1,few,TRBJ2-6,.,CASSLGPHSGANVLTF,TGCGCCAGCAGCTTGGGGCCGCACTCTGGGGCCAACGTCCTGACTTTC
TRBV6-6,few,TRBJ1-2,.,CASSLRTEITYGYTF,TGTGCCAGCAGTTTACGGACAGAGATCACCTATGGCTACACCTTC
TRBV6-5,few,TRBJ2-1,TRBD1,CASSYFQGAYNEQFF,TGTGCCAGCAGTTACTTCCAGGGGGCCTACAATGAGCAGTTCTTC
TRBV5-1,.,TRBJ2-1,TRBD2,CASSFGPGRNEQFF,TGCGCCAGCAGCTTCGGGCCCGGGAGGAATGAGCAGTTCTTC
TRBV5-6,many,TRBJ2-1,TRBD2,CASSRRWTSGRNEQFF,TGTGCCAGCAGCCGGCGGTGGACTAGCGGTCGCAATGAGCAGTTCTTC
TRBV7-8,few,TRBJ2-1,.,CASSDSTRITYNEQFF,TGTGCCAGCAGCGATTCGACGCGGATAACCTACAATGAGCAGTTCTTC
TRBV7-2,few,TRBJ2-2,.,CASRMRPRTYTGELFF,TGTGCCAGCCGCATGAGGCCAAGAACTTACACCGGGGAGCTGTTTTTT
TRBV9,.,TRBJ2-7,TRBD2,CASSPISGGYYEQYF,TGTGCCAGCAGCCCCATAAGCGGGGGGTACTACGAGCAGTACTTC
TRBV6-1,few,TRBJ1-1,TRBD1,CASSGPGQGETEAFF,TGTGCCAGCAGTGGCCCCGGACAGGGGGAAACTGAAGCTTTCTTT
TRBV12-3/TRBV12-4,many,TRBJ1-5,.,CASSLGAETNQPQHF,TGTGCCAGCAGTTTGGGTGCAGAAACCAATCAGCCCCAGCATTTT
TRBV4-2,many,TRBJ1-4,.,CASSSPLTGEKLFF,TGTGCCAGCAGCTCTCCCTTGACAGGAGAAAAACTGTTTTTT